The rows below give T cell receptor beta chains drawn from one sample of a study of tumor-infiltrating lymphocytes in primary liver carcinoma. In TCRdb, the multiplex PCR reads were re-called with MiXCR into one record per CDR3 protein. The repertoire includes 250,000 to 400,000 distinct CDR3 sequences, 65% of them detected once, and about 9.4% sits in the top ten. Sequencing input: peripheral blood. These receptors all come from a man aged 40-49 years with primary liver carcinoma and hepatitis B virus infection. Both conserved end residues are part of each CDR3. The order of the fields is clone size, J gene, V gene, D gene, CDR3 protein, CDR3 DNA. A D gene is named only where the DNA matches it firmly. Some rows mark clone size as missing; the rest say once, few, many or name a class of expanded clone.

size: few; J: TRBJ2-7; V: TRBV28; D: -; CDR3: CASSFLQGSSYEQYF; DNA: TGTGCCAGCAGTTTTTTACAGGGTAGCTCCTACGAGCAGTACTTC
size: few; J: TRBJ2-5; V: TRBV28; D: -; CDR3: CASTRKGSWGETQYF; DNA: TGTGCCAGCACCCGGAAGGGTTCGTGGGGAGAGACCCAGTACTTC
size: few; J: TRBJ2-7; V: TRBV5-4; D: TRBD2; CDR3: CASSGGLAGSYEQYF; DNA: TGTGCCAGCAGCGGGGGACTAGCGGGTTCCTACGAGCAGTACTTC
size: -; J: TRBJ1-1; V: TRBV5-1; D: TRBD1; CDR3: CASSPGQIATAEAFF; DNA: TGCGCCAGCAGCCCGGGACAGATTGCAACGGCTGAAGCTTTCTTT
size: -; J: TRBJ1-2; V: TRBV6-5; D: -; CDR3: CASNQRQGGYGYTF; DNA: TGTGCCAGCAACCAACGGCAGGGTGGCTATGGCTACACCTTC
size: once; J: TRBJ2-1; V: TRBV7-9; D: -; CDR3: CASILASSNEQFF; DNA: TGTGCCAGCATCTTAGCGTCCAGCAATGAGCAGTTCTTC
size: -; J: TRBJ1-5; V: TRBV11-2; D: -; CDR3: CASSPDAYSNQPQHF; DNA: TGTGCCAGCAGTCCGGACGCATATAGCAATCAGCCCCAGCATTTC
size: -; J: TRBJ2-1; V: TRBV6-1; D: -; CDR3: CASSEKVQGIEQFF; DNA: TGTGCCAGCAGTGAAAAAGTTCAGGGGATTGAGCAATTCTTC
size: -; J: TRBJ1-1; V: TRBV5-6; D: TRBD1; CDR3: CASSSPDRGEAFF; DNA: TGTGCCAGCAGCTCACCGGACAGGGGCGAAGCTTTCTTT
size: many; J: TRBJ1-2; V: TRBV6-6; D: TRBD1; CDR3: CASSSGTAFNYGYTF; DNA: TGTGCCAGCAGTTCCGGGACAGCTTTCAACTATGGCTACACCTTC
size: many; J: TRBJ2-2; V: TRBV6-5; D: -; CDR3: CASSYSKASGSNTGELFF; DNA: TGTGCCAGCAGTTACTCGAAAGCTTCAGGGTCGAACACCGGGGAGCTGTTTTTT
size: many; J: TRBJ1-1; V: TRBV28; D: -; CDR3: CASSPGPIEAFF; DNA: TGTGCCAGCAGTCCAGGCCCTATCGAAGCTTTCTTT
size: -; J: TRBJ2-1; V: TRBV6-5; D: TRBD1; CDR3: CASWDRGQGEQFF; DNA: TGTGCCAGCTGGGACAGGGGGCAAGGTGAGCAGTTCTTC
size: few; J: TRBJ1-5; V: TRBV12-3/TRBV12-4; D: -; CDR3: CASSFAAPHQPQHF; DNA: TGTGCCAGCAGTTTCGCCGCGCCCCATCAGCCCCAGCATTTT
size: many; J: TRBJ2-7; V: TRBV6-1; D: TRBD1; CDR3: CASSARDRGPYEQYF; DNA: TGTGCCAGCAGTGCCCGGGACAGGGGGCCGTACGAGCAGTACTTC
size: many; J: TRBJ2-4; V: TRBV6-2/TRBV6-3; D: -; CDR3: CASRLSGGNIQYF; DNA: TGTGCCAGCAGGTTGTCAGGAGGGAACATTCAGTACTTC
size: few; J: TRBJ2-1; V: TRBV11-2; D: -; CDR3: CASSPGLDSYNEQFF; DNA: TGTGCCAGCAGTCCCGGGCTGGACTCCTACAATGAGCAGTTCTTC
size: -; J: TRBJ2-2; V: TRBV6-5; D: TRBD1; CDR3: CASSQFPPGQGFAGELFF; DNA: TGTGCCAGCAGTCAATTTCCCCCGGGACAGGGGTTCGCCGGGGAGCTGTTTTTT
size: few; J: TRBJ1-5; V: TRBV10-2; D: -; CDR3: CASTPISNQPQHF; DNA: TGCGCCAGCACTCCGATAAGCAATCAGCCCCAGCATTTT